The 5 T cell receptor beta chains below come from one sample, sequenced in a study of CD8+CD57+ T cells in acquired aplastic anemia. CDR3 and TCR beta VDJ profiling relied on genomic DNA as the template. TCRdb reanalysed the reads using MiXCR and keeps one entry per CDR3 protein. This sample carries about 210,000 distinct CDR3 sequences, approximately 60% of them seen once, and the ten largest clones take about 29%. The sample was sorted CD4+, CD8+, or CD8+CD57+ T cells (not recorded which) from PBMCs. The receptors were gathered from a human donor in good health.

To note about this clonotype: A much larger clone differs by one base, so this may be a read error. This CDR3 reads CVSSDPGGGYGYTF. CDR3 nucleotide sequence: TGTGTCAGCAGTGACCCGGGTGGGGGCTATGGCTACACCTTC. The rearrangement links TRBV2 to TRBJ1-2, with a possible D match to TRBD1 (5 bases). Germline V gene data show CDR1 as SNHLY and CDR2 as FYNNEI. The CDR3 totals 14 residues.

This clonotype was detected many times. This rearrangement joins TRBV5-1 to TRBJ2-5, with a weak D call TRBD2 (6 bases). CDR3 length equals 16 residues. From germline, CDR1 is SGHRS and CDR2 YFSETQ. Deletions cut 4 bases from V and 2 bases from J, with 18 bases between. The CDR3 DNA sequence: TGCGCCAGCAGCCCAGGACTGGGGGGAGTTCAAGAGACCCAGTACTTC. Encoded protein: CASSPGLGGVQETQYF.

This chain connects TRBV7-2 to TRBJ2-7, with D tentatively TRBD2 (5 bases). The J call is uncertain, as TRBJ2-5 better fits the DNA end. This CDR3 is built from 14 residues. The germline gives CDR1 SGHTA, CDR2 FQGNSA. The CDR3 coding sequence is TGTGCCAGCAGCTCCGAGTCTAGCTGGGGGACCCAGTACTTC. Translation gives CASSSESSWGTQYF.

In this sample, this clonotype turned up many times. The CDR3 DNA sequence: TGTGCCAGCAGTTACCCCTCTGGTCCAGCGAAGAACACTGAAGCTTTCTTT. Translating gives CASSYPSGPAKNTEAFF. This chain joins TRBV6-2 or TRBV6-3 and TRBJ1-1, with D uncertain. V was clipped by 2 bases and J by 1 base, with 17 bases between them. The CDR3 sequence is 17 residues long. The germline V gene has CDR1 MNHEY and CDR2 SVGEGT.

J is TRBJ1-2 and V is TRBV12-3 or TRBV12-4; D ambiguous. The ends were cut back, 1 base at V and 4 bases at J, with 7 bases in the middle. The CDR3 is 13 residues long. This CDR3 reads CASSLVTRYGYTF. The CDR3 nucleotides are TGTGCCAGCAGTTTAGTTACTCGCTATGGCTACACCTTC.